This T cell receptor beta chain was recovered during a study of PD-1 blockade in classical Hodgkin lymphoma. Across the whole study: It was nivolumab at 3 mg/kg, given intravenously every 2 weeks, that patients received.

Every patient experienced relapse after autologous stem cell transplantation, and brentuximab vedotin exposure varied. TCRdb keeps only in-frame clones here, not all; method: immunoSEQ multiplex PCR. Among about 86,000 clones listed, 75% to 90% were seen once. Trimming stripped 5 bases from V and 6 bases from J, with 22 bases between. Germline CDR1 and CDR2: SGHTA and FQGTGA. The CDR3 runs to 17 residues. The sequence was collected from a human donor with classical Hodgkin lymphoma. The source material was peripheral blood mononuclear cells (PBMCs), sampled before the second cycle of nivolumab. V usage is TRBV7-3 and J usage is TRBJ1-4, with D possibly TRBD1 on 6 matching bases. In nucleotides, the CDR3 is TGTGCCAGCAGCCCCCGAAAAGGGGGGGAGGGAGATGAAAAACTGTTTTTT. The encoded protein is CASSPRKGGEGDEKLFF. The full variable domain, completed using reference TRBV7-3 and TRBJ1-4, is GAGVSQTPSNKVTEKGKYVELRCDPISGHTALYWYRQSLGQGPEFLIYFQGTGAADDSGLPNDRFFAVRPEGSVSTLKIQRTERGDSAVYLCASSPRKGGEGDEKLFFGSGTQLSVL.